Presented here are 8 T cell receptor beta chains from one specimen sequenced in a study of OX40 agonist ivuxolimab in advanced cancers. Only in-frame clones appear in the TCRdb table, and some are missing; sequencing was by immunoSEQ multiplex PCR. This sample has 50,000 to 65,000 clones, with around 87% found just once. The starting material was CD4+ or CD8+ T cells sorted from blood, obtained in a trial of the OX40 agonist ivuxolimab. The origin of the receptors is an adult with an advanced solid tumor such as melanoma, head and neck, liver or kidney cancer.

The chain carries TRBV6-1 and TRBJ1-2; no definite D call. Per the germline V gene, CDR1 is MNHNS and CDR2 is SASEGT. V was trimmed by 5 bases and J by 8 bases, leaving 21 bases between them. The CDR3 has 15 residues. CDR3 in amino acids: CASSRLLGGGIGYTF. The CDR3 DNA reads TGTGCCAGCAGTAGGTTACTAGGAGGAGGGATCGGCTACACCTTC.

The genes are TRBV28 and TRBJ1-3; no definite D call. From germline, CDR1 is MDHEN and CDR2 SYDVKM. The CDR3 is 13 amino acids. V shed 6 bases and J shed 10 bases, with 16 bases lying between them. The CDR3 region has the DNA TGTGCCAGCAGGAAAAACGAGGGAGTAACCATATATTTT. Translation: CASRKNEGVTIYF.

This clone was observed a handful of times. The rearrangement joins TRBV5-5 to TRBJ1-6; D is unclear. The CDR3 loop spans 15 amino acids. V was pared by 0 bases and J by 8 bases, with 12 bases between. Germline loops: CDR1 SGHKS, CDR2 YYEKEE (reference sequence). CDR3 DNA: TGTGCCAGCAGCTTGGCGGGGTCATCTCATTCACCCCTCCACTTT. This encodes CASSLAGSSHSPLHF.

V gene TRBV19 combines with J gene TRBJ2-2; D possibly corresponds to TRBD1 (5 bases). Germline lookup yields CDR1 LNHDA and CDR2 SQIVND (reference sequence). This CDR3 contains 15 residues. Trimming cost V 6 bases and J 4 bases, with 15 bases left between them. CDR3 sequence: CASSPGQGGTGELFF. The CDR3 DNA is TGTGCCAGTAGCCCCGGGCAGGGTGGCACCGGGGAGCTGTTTTTT.

The CDR3 sequence is CASSIGGGSHYNEQFF. The CDR3 DNA follows: TGTGCCAGTAGTATAGGAGGGGGGTCTCACTACAATGAGCAGTTCTTC. The chain joins TRBV19 to TRBJ2-1, with D perhaps given as TRBD1 or TRBD2 (6 bases each). V lost 1 base and J lost 3, with 13 bases in between. Germline CDR1 is LNHDA and CDR2 is SQIVND (reference sequence). The CDR3 sequence is 16 residues long.

V usage is TRBV11-2 and J usage is TRBJ2-7; the D gene is possibly TRBD2 (6 bases). In germline, CDR1 is SGHAT, CDR2 FQNNGV. Trimming took 5 bases from V and 12 from J, leaving 17 bases between them. This CDR3 spans 12 amino acids. The CDR3 reads CASSTSSWHLYF. Written as DNA, the CDR3 is TGTGCCAGCAGCACTAGCAGTTGGCATCTGTACTTC.

The chain has TRBV5-6 and TRBJ2-5, with D perhaps matching TRBD1 (5 bases). CDR3 length: 16 amino acids. Germline CDR1 SGHDT, CDR2 YYEEEE. V was cut by 3 bases and J by 1 base, with 16 bases left in between. Here the CDR3 reads CASSSWGRVLQETQYF. Here the CDR3 DNA reads TGTGCCAGCAGCTCGTGGGGCCGAGTACTCCAAGAGACCCAGTACTTC. Drawing the rest from reference TRBV5-6 and TRBJ2-5, the complete variable domain is DAGVTQSPTHLIKTRGQQVTLRCSPKSGHDTVSWYQQALGQGPQFIFQYYEEEERQRGNFPDRFSGHQFPNYSSELNVNALLLGDSALYLCASSSWGRVLQETQYFGPGTRLLVL.

The genes are TRBV7-8 and TRBJ2-7; a weak D match, TRBD2 (5 bases). Trimming cost V 5 bases and J 0 bases, with 17 bases left between them. This CDR3 region has 16 residues. CDR1 is SGHVS and CDR2 is FQNEAQ in the germline V gene. CDR3: CASSPEALLSSYEQYV. DNA for the CDR3: TGTGCCAGCAGCCCGGAGGCACTGCTGAGCTCCTACGAGCAGTACGTC.